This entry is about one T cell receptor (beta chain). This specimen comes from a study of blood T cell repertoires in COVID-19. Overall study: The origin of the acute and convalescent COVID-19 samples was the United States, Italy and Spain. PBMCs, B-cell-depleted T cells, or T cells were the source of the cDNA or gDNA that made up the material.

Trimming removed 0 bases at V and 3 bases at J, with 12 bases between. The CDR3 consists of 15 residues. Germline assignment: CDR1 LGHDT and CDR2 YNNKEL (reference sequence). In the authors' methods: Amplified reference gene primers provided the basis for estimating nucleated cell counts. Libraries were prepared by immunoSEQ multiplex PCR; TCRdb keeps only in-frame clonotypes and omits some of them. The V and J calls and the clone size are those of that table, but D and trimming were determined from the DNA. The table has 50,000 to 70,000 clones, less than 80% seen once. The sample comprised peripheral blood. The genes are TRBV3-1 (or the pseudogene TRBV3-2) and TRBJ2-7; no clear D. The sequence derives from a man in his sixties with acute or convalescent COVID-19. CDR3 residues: CASSQEVRQLYEQYF. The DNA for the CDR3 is TGTGCCAGCAGCCAAGAGGTGCGGCAGCTCTACGAGCAGTACTTC.